Sequencing of this T cell receptor (beta chain) was carried out in a study of OX40 agonist ivuxolimab in advanced cancers. Notes on the study in general: The CD4+ and CD8+ T cells in the blood had expanded clonally by week 6 at 0.1 to 3.0 mg/kg.

As for this clone: Its antigen is as yet unknown.

CDR1 is GTSNPN and CDR2 is SVGIG in the germline V gene (reference sequence). V shed 1 base, J shed 2 bases, and the junction held 15 bases outside the gene matches. There are 18 residues in the CDR3. The protocol was immunoSEQ multiplex PCR, while the TCRdb copy is restricted to in-frame clones and leaves out a portion. The top ten hold 1.2% of the sample, which has about 61,000 clones, around 86% seen once. The source of this sequence is an adult with an advanced solid tumor such as melanoma, head and neck, liver or kidney cancer. The rearrangement joins TRBV30 to TRBJ2-7, with 9 bases fitting TRBD2. Sequencing was performed on CD4+ or CD8+ T cells sorted from blood, taken in a trial of the OX40 agonist ivuxolimab. The CDR3 coding sequence is TGTGCCTGGAGTGCCCCCGGAATTAGCGGGGGATCAACCTACGAGCAGTACTTC. Its protein product is CAWSAPGISGGSTYEQYF. Full variable domain (missing parts from reference TRBV30 and TRBJ2-7): SQTIHQWPATLVQPVGSPLSLECTVEGTSNPNLYWYRQAAGRGLQLLFYSVGIGQISSEVPQNLSASRPQDRQFILSSKKLLLSDSGFYLCAWSAPGISGGSTYEQYFGPGTRLTVT.